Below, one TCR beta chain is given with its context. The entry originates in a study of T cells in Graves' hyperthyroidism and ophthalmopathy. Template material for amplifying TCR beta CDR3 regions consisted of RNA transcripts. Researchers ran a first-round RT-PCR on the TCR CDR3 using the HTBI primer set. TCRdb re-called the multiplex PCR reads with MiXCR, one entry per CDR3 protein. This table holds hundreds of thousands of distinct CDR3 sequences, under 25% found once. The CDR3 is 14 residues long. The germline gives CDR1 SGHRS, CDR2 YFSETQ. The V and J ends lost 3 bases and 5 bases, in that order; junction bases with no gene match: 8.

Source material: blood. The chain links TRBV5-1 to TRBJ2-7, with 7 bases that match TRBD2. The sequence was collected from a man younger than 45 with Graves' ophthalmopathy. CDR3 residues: CASSYGTKPNEQYF. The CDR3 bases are TGCGCCAGCAGCTACGGGACTAAGCCAAACGAGCAGTACTTC. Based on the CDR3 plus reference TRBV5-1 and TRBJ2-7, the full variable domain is KAGVTQTPRYLIKTRGQQVTLSCSPISGHRSVSWYQQTPGQGLQFLFEYFSETQRNKGNFPGRFSGRQFSNSRSEMNVSTLELGDSALYLCASSYGTKPNEQYFGPGTRLTVT.